This record covers a single TCR beta chain. Its specificity is unknown. V shed 1 base and J shed 4 bases, with 17 bases lying between them. Germline lookup yields CDR1 SGHNT and CDR2 YYREEE (reference sequence). The CDR3 is 16 amino acids. These data belong to a study of T-cell reconstitution after alpha-beta-depleted transplantation in children. Study-wide results and limits: It was surviving recipient T cells and thymic progenitors that gave some patients high TCRbeta diversity at day 60. Expanded graft clones numbering several hundred reportedly gave rise to alpha-beta T cells about two months after transplant. Newly produced T cells mostly provided counts and TCRbeta diversity after one year, as hyperexpanded clones declined.

Unique molecular identifiers were incorporated when the TCRbeta library was constructed. TCRdb reanalysed the PCR reads using MiXCR and keeps one entry per CDR3 protein. The data hold about 900,000 distinct CDR3 sequences, with less than 30% observed a single time. This rearrangement joins TRBV5-4 to TRBJ1-2; TRBD1 might be the D (6 bases). The sequencing here drew on PBMCs, mostly from graft donor cells, taken 360 days after TCRalphabeta/CD19-depleted stem cell transplant. The sequence was collected from a boy under two years old who had a stem cell transplant for SCID, so the T cells may come from the graft donor. CDR3 sequence: CASSLKDQQGFYGYTF. The DNA for the CDR3 is TGTGCCAGCAGCTTGAAGGACCAACAGGGCTTCTATGGCTACACCTTC.